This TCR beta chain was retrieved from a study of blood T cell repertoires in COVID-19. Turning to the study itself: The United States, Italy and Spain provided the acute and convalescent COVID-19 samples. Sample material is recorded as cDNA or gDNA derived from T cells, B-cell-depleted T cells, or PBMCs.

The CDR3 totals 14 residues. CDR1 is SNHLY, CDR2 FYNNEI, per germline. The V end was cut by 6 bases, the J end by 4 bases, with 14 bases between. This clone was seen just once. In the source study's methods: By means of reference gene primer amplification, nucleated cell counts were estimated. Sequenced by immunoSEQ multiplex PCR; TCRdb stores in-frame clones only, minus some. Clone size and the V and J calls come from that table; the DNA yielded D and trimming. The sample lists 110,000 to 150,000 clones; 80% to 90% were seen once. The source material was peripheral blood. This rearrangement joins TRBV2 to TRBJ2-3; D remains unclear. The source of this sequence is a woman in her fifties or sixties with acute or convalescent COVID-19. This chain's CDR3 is CASRLERGADTQYF. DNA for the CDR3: TGTGCCAGCAGGCTGGAACGAGGTGCAGATACGCAGTATTTT.